The 18 T cell receptor beta chains below all came from one sample that was sequenced in a study of T cell repertoires in ileal Crohn's disease. Profiling relied on immunoSEQ multiplex PCR, and the TCRdb table lists in-frame clones only, not all of them. The sample holds more than 13,000 clones, around 80% seen once. Time point meaning: neoterminal ileum biopsy at postoperative endoscopy, about 6 months after surgery. The sample was ileal tissue. The receptors stem from an adult with Crohn's disease.

This sequence joins TRBV6-5 and TRBJ2-7, with D perhaps matching TRBD1 or TRBD2 (6 bases each). The CDR3 totals 13 residues. Germline CDR1 is MNHEY and CDR2 is SVGAGI. V was clipped by 7 bases and J by 2 bases, with 12 bases between them. The CDR3 DNA reads as TGTGCCAGCACCCCGGGGGCCCCCTACGAGCAGTACTTC. As protein: CASTPGAPYEQYF.

The rearrangement links TRBV5-4 to TRBJ2-6; 7 bases agree with TRBD1. The germline gives CDR1 SGHNT, CDR2 YYREEE (reference sequence). The ends lost 4 bases at V and 4 bases at J; junction bases unmatched: 5. The CDR3 is 15 residues long. The CDR3 DNA reads TGTGCCAGCAGCCATACAGGGGTCGGGGCCAACGTCCTGACTTTC. This codes for CASSHTGVGANVLTF.

This clone was counted a few times. This chain joins TRBV4-1 and TRBJ1-1; no clear D. Germline lookup yields CDR1 MGHRA and CDR2 YSYEKL. V was shortened by 0 bases and J by 0 bases, with 8 bases between the two germline ends. This CDR3 contains 15 residues. Here the CDR3 DNA reads TGCGCCAGCAGCCAAGAAGGGCCTATGAACACTGAAGCTTTCTTT. Amino acid sequence: CASSQEGPMNTEAFF.

The chain has TRBV7-8 and TRBJ1-5, with a tentative D call TRBD1 (6 bases). Germline assignment: CDR1 SGHVS and CDR2 FQNEAQ. Deletions cut 1 base from V and 7 bases from J, with 17 bases between. CDR3 size: 16 residues. The CDR3 sequence is CASSLGQAGEGQPQHF. CDR3 nucleotides: TGTGCCAGCAGCTTAGGACAGGCAGGGGAGGGACAGCCCCAGCATTTT. The entire variable domain, with the rest obtained from reference TRBV7-8 and TRBJ1-5, is as follows: GAGVSQSPRYKVAKRGQDVALRCDPISGHVSLFWYQQALGQGPEFLTYFQNEAQLDKSGLPSDRFFAERPEGSVSTLKIQRTQQEDSAVYLCASSLGQAGEGQPQHFGDGTRLSIL.

The chain uses TRBV18 and TRBJ2-3; no reliable D call. CDR1 is KGHSH, CDR2 LQKENI, per germline. This CDR3 has 12 residues. Between the trimmed V and J ends, which lost 3 bases and 6 bases, there was a span of 7 bases. The CDR3: CASSPTTDTQYF. CDR3 nucleotide sequence: TGTGCCAGCTCACCCACAACGGATACGCAGTATTTT.

The DNA of the CDR3 is TGCAGCTACTTTGATCGGGAGGGCTCCTACAATGAGCAGTTCTTC. Protein product: CSYFDREGSYNEQFF. The rearrangement joins TRBV29-1 to TRBJ2-1, with 8 bases aligning to TRBD2. The CDR3 sequence is 15 residues long. The ends lost 8 bases at V and 0 bases at J; junction bases unmatched: 9. Germline V gene lookup returns CDR1 SQVTM and CDR2 ANQGSEA.

The rearrangement joins TRBV6-1 to TRBJ2-7; unclear D gene. The CDR3 spans 13 residues. Trimming shortened V by 2 bases and J by 3 bases, and 8 bases separated the two germline ends. The germline CDR1 and CDR2 sequences are MNHNS and SASEGT. The CDR3 here is CASSEIDFYEQYF. The DNA of the CDR3 is TGTGCCAGCAGTGAAATTGATTTCTACGAGCAGTACTTC.

V usage is TRBV7-3 and J usage is TRBJ2-2; the D gene is possibly TRBD2 (5 bases). This CDR3 is built from 16 residues. With 4 bases removed from V and 1 base from J, the gap between germline ends came to 13 bases. Per the germline V gene, CDR1 is SGHTA and CDR2 is FQGTGA. CDR3: CASSSQERRNTGELFF. In nucleotides, the CDR3 is TGTGCCAGCAGCTCCCAGGAGCGGAGGAACACCGGGGAGCTGTTTTTT.

CDR3 DNA sequence: TGTGCCAGCTCACCCCCGAATCCACTCCTGATGGGCCTTGTGGCCCAGTACTTC. This encodes CASSPPNPLLMGLVAQYF. This chain uses TRBV18 with TRBJ2-5; D call uncertain. Per germline, CDR1 KGHSH and CDR2 LQKENI. The CDR3 length is 18 residues. The ends were cut back, 3 bases at V and 9 bases at J, with 29 bases in the middle.

This chain connects TRBV4-2 to TRBJ2-5, with D possibly being TRBD1 (6 bases). The assigned J gene may be wrong: the sequence end matches TRBJ2-7 better. CDR3 length equals 15 residues. Germline V CDR1 and CDR2: LGHNA, YNFKEQ. The CDR3 DNA reads TGTGCCAGCAGCCAAGATAGGGGACACAGCCACGAGCAGTACTTC. Its protein is CASSQDRGHSHEQYF.

The chain recombines TRBV4-3 with TRBJ2-5; perhaps D is TRBD1 or TRBD2 (5 bases each). CDR3 length: 14 amino acids. The V gene's germline CDR1 is LGHNA and CDR2 YSLEER. V was trimmed by 1 base and J by 3 bases, leaving 9 bases between them. CDR3 DNA: TGCGCCAGCAGCCAAGTGTGGGGGAAAGAGACCCAGTACTTC. This codes for CASSQVWGKETQYF.

V gene TRBV21-1 combines with J gene TRBJ1-4. TRBV21-1 is classified as a pseudogene. The length of the CDR3 is 17 residues. CDR3 protein: CASSPPGLQIPDEKLFF. CDR3 nucleotide sequence: TGTGCCAGCAGCCCTCCGGGACTCCAAATTCCGGATGAAAAACTGTTTTTT.

The chain links TRBV7-8 to TRBJ2-5; 15 nucleotides agree with TRBD2. V trimming: 2 bases; J trimming: 4 bases; junction bases outside the gene matches: 8. The CDR3 is made up of 18 amino acids. Germline loops: CDR1 SGHVS, CDR2 FQNEAQ. CDR3 in amino acids: CASSLRTSGRAEGETQYF. CDR3 DNA sequence: TGTGCCAGCAGCTTAAGGACTAGCGGGAGGGCCGAAGGAGAGACCCAGTACTTC.

The chain recombines TRBV29-1 with TRBJ1-4; D remains unclear. Trimming shortened V by 7 bases and J by 8 bases, and 11 bases separated the two germline ends. CDR1 SQVTM and CDR2 ANQGSEA come from the germline V gene. The CDR3 runs to 11 residues. CDR3 residues: CSGTVGEKLFF. The CDR3 DNA sequence: TGCAGCGGAACCGTGGGGGAAAAACTGTTTTTT.

The V and J genes are TRBV19 and TRBJ1-3; 8 bases fit TRBD1. This CDR3 has 15 residues. After removal of 5 bases from V and 4 bases from J, the junction contained 7 bases not matched to a gene. Germline V lookup: CDR1 LNHDA, CDR2 SQIVND (reference sequence). This chain's CDR3 is CASSLDRGGGNTIYF. The CDR3, as DNA: TGTGCCAGTAGTCTTGACAGGGGAGGCGGAAACACCATATATTTT.

In its sample, this clone was seen once. The chain is built from TRBV14 and TRBJ1-4; D remains unclear. The germline V gene has CDR1 SGHDN and CDR2 FVKESK. Trimming shortened V by 2 bases and J by 5 bases, and 6 bases separated the two germline ends. The CDR3 is 13 amino acids. CDR3 in DNA: TGTGCCAGCAGCCAAAACGGGAATGAAAAACTGTTTTTT. Its protein is CASSQNGNEKLFF.

The genes are TRBV20-1 and TRBJ2-5; D ambiguous. Germline CDR1 DFQATT, CDR2 SNEGSKA (reference sequence). Trimming stripped 3 bases from V and 6 bases from J, with 5 bases between. The CDR3 has 10 amino acids. CDR3 nucleotide sequence: TGCAGTGCTAGTGGAAAGACCCAGTACTTC. Its translation is CSASGKTQYF.

The V and J genes are TRBV7-9 and TRBJ1-1; a weak D match, TRBD1 (6 bases). This CDR3 has 14 amino acids. The germline V gene has CDR1 SEHNR and CDR2 FQNEAQ (reference sequence). V was pared by 1 base and J by 5 bases, with 11 bases between. The CDR3 region is CASSLVSGDTEAFF. The CDR3 bases are TGTGCCAGCAGCTTAGTGTCAGGGGATACTGAAGCTTTCTTT.